This TCR beta chain was sequenced in a study of radiation and T cells in renal cell carcinoma. Study in general: Nephrectomy followed 15 Gy stereotactic body radiation by 4 weeks.

V trimming: 7 bases; J trimming: 8 bases; junction bases outside the gene matches: 6. The CDR3 consists of 13 residues. CDR1 is MDHEN and CDR2 is SYDVKM in the germline V gene. With respect to this clone: The antigen remains undetermined.

Whole-study results and caveats: Without pretreatment biopsies, baseline tumor clonotype presence was undetermined. Top tumor clonotypes rose in blood 2 weeks post-radiation, then contracted.

As to time point: baseline pretreatment blood. The treatment was: 15 Gy SBRT to primary tumor, nephrectomy 4 weeks later. After SBRT, blood was collected at 2 and 4 weeks, plus baseline. Method: immunoSEQ multiplex PCR; TCRdb's copy keeps in-frame clones and lacks some. This table holds 85,000 to 100,000 clones, approximately 86% found once. The TCR sequence derives from a man aged 45 to 65 with renal cell carcinoma. Material: blood, obtained from a patient whose treatment included radiotherapy and nephrectomy. The gene calls are TRBV28 and TRBJ1-2; TRBD1 matches at 11 bases. The CDR3: CASTSDRGRGYTF. DNA for the CDR3: TGTGCCAGCACCTCGGACAGGGGGCGAGGCTACACCTTC.